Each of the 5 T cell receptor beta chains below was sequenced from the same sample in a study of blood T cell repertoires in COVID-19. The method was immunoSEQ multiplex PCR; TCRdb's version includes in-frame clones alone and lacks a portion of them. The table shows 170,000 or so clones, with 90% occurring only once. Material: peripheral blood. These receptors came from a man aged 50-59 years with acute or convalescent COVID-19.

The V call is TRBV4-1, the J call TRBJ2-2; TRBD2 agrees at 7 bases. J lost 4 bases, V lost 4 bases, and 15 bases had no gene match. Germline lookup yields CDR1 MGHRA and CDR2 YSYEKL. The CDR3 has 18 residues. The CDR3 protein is CASSRSGAEWGGTGELFF. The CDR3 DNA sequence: TGCGCCAGCAGCCGAAGTGGGGCGGAGTGGGGGGGCACCGGGGAGCTGTTTTTT.

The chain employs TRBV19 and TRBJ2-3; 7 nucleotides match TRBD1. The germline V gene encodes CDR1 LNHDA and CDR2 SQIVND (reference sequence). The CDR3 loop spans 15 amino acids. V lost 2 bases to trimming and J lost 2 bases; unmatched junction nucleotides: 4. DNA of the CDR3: TGTGCCAGTAGTATAAAACAGGGGTACACAGATACGCAGTATTTT. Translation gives CASSIKQGYTDTQYF.

CDR3 sequence (DNA): TGTGCCACAAAGGGACAGCTTCTAAATCAGCCCCAGCATTTT. Its translation is CATKGQLLNQPQHF. V gene TRBV10-3 combines with J gene TRBJ1-5; TRBD1 matches 7 bases. Germline loops: CDR1 ENHRY, CDR2 SYGVKD. J lost 4 bases, V lost 10 bases, and 10 bases had no gene match. CDR3 length: 14 residues.

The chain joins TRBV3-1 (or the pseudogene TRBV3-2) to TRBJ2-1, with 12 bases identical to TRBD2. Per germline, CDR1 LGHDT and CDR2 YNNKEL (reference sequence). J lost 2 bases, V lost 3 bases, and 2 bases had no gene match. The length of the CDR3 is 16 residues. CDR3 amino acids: CASSQLAGGPYNEQFF. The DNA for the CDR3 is TGTGCCAGCAGCCAGCTAGCGGGGGGGCCCTACAATGAGCAGTTCTTC.

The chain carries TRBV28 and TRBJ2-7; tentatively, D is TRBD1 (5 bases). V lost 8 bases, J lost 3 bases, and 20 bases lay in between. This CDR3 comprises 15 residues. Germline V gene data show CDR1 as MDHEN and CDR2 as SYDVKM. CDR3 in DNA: TGTGCCAGCGGGCCAACACGCGACAGCCACTACGAGCAGTACTTC. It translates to CASGPTRDSHYEQYF.